This T cell receptor (beta chain) derives from a study of fetal regulatory T cell absence and autoimmunity. Germline V CDR1 and CDR2: MNHNY, SVGAGI (reference sequence). J gave up 5 bases and V 2 bases, and 6 bases lay outside the gene matches. The CDR3 length is 14 residues. Method: immunoSEQ multiplex PCR; TCRdb's copy keeps in-frame clones and lacks some. The sample lists around 100,000 clones, approximately 79% occurring once. Sequencing used pancreas tissue. The TCR sequence derives from a male donor with IPEX syndrome. The V gene is TRBV6-6, the J gene TRBJ2-7; 7 bases map to TRBD1. DNA for the CDR3: TGTGCCAGCAGTTACGTCGACAGGGTCAACGAGCAGTACTTC. Protein: CASSYVDRVNEQYF.